These 5 T cell receptor beta chains were sequenced from one sample in a study of shared clonotypes between healthy human individuals. Using immunoSEQ multiplex PCR, the repertoire was profiled, and TCRdb retains in-frame clones only, with some absent. The sample has about 180,000 clones, 85% to 95% seen once. Sequencing was performed on naive CD4+ T cells sorted from blood. Described subset: CD45RA+ positively selected. These receptors were obtained from a woman in her twenties or thirties in good health.

The V call is TRBV7-3, the J call TRBJ2-2, with no clear D. CDR1 and CDR2 from the germline V gene are SGHTA and FQGTGA. CDR3 length: 13 amino acids. The V end lost 0 bases, the J end lost 1 base, and 0 bases lay between the germline ends. Written as DNA, the CDR3 is TGTGCCAGCAGCTTAACGAACACCGGGGAGCTGTTTTTT. Its protein is CASSLTNTGELFF.

The chain is built from TRBV20-1 and TRBJ2-5; D is uncertain. V dropped 4 bases and J dropped 1 base, with 4 bases sitting between them. Per germline, CDR1 DFQATT and CDR2 SNEGSKA (reference sequence). The CDR3 consists of 11 residues. The chain's CDR3 is CSATFQETQYF. The CDR3 DNA follows: TGCAGTGCTACATTCCAAGAGACCCAGTACTTC.

This clone was counted once. The J gene is TRBJ2-1, the V gene TRBV7-3; TRBD2 aligns across 7 bases. The CDR3 runs to 15 residues. J lost 7 bases, V lost 3 bases, and 9 bases had no gene match. CDR1 and CDR2 from the germline V gene are SGHTA and FQGTGA. CDR3 bases: TGTGCCAGCAGCTTCGATCGCGGGAGTTGGAATGAGCAGTTCTTC. Protein sequence: CASSFDRGSWNEQFF.

The chain couples TRBV28 to TRBJ1-2, with D uncertain. Germline V lookup: CDR1 MDHEN, CDR2 SYDVKM. CDR3 length equals 11 residues. Trimming shortened V by 7 bases and J by 4 bases, and 7 bases separated the two germline ends. Written as DNA, the CDR3 is TGTGCCAGCACCACGGGCTATGGCTACACCTTC. This translates into CASTTGYGYTF.

The chain couples TRBV18 to TRBJ1-5; unclear D gene. The CDR3 is 14 amino acids. Trimming removed 3 bases at V and 4 bases at J, with 10 bases between. Germline CDR1 is KGHSH and CDR2 is LQKENI. The CDR3 spells CASSPASTNQPQHF. As DNA, the CDR3 is TGTGCCAGCTCACCCGCATCTACTAATCAGCCCCAGCATTTT.